This is a list of T cell receptor beta chains from one sample in a study of cytomegalovirus exposure and HLA in healthy donors. Some clones are missing from TCRdb's copy, which holds only in-frame ones; the method was immunoSEQ multiplex PCR. This table lists roughly 140,000 clones. Sequenced input: PBMCs. These TCRs come from a male donor in good health and CMV-seronegative. Both conserved end residues are part of each CDR3. A D gene is named only where the DNA matches it firmly.

TRBV2,13,TRBJ1-5,TRBD1,TGTGCCAGCAACCAGGGGGACAATCAGCCCCAGCATTTT,CASNQGDNQPQHF
TRBV27,12,TRBJ1-6,.,TGTGCCAGCAGGCTACAGGGAAGGCCCCTCCACTTT,CASRLQGRPLHF
TRBV6-1,15,TRBJ2-3,.,TGTGCCAGCACCGAAGATGGCGGGACGGGTGATACGCAGTATTTT,CASTEDGGTGDTQYF
TRBV16,15,TRBJ2-5,TRBD2,TGTGCCAGCGCGGTAGCGGGGGCAGTTCGGGAGACCCAGTACTTC,CASAVAGAVRETQYF
TRBV6-5,11,TRBJ2-7,TRBD2,TGTGCCAGCGGTTTCGGGGGGAAGCAGTACTTC,CASGFGGKQYF
TRBV28,16,TRBJ2-6,.,TGTGCCAGCAGGGTTGGTCCTATTTTTGGGGCCAACGTCCTGACTTTC,CASRVGPIFGANVLTF
TRBV7-9,11,TRBJ1-2,TRBD1,TGTGCCAGTCAGGGGGGCTATGGCTACACCTTC,CASQGGYGYTF
TRBV4-2,19,TRBJ1-6,.,TGTGCCAGCAGCCACCCTAAGGGAGGAGGTAGAGGGATGGATTCACCCCTCCACTTT,CASSHPKGGGRGMDSPLHF
TRBV9,15,TRBJ1-3,.,TGTGCCAGCAGCGTAGGCACGGGCTCTGGAAACACCATATATTTT,CASSVGTGSGNTIYF
TRBV7-9,13,TRBJ1-2,.,TGTGCCAGCAGCCAGGACAGCCTCTATGGCTACACCTTC,CASSQDSLYGYTF
TRBV29-1,14,TRBJ1-1,.,TGCAGCGTTCGCCTCGGGACACTCACAGGTGAAGCTTTCTTT,CSVRLGTLTGEAFF
TRBV6-5,14,TRBJ1-6,TRBD1,TGTGCCAGCAGTTACTCGACAGGGAGTTCACCCCTCCACTTT,CASSYSTGSSPLHF
TRBV30,14,TRBJ1-6,.,TGTGCCTGGATAAGTGAAGCGACTAATTCACCCCTCCACTTT,CAWISEATNSPLHF
TRBV6-5,14,TRBJ1-1,.,TGTGCCAGCAGTTACGGGGGGAGGACCTCTGAAGCTTTCTTT,CASSYGGRTSEAFF
TRBV5-1,15,TRBJ1-1,TRBD1,TGCGCCAGCAGCGCGGAGACAGGGGCCCTCACTGAAGCTTTCTTT,CASSAETGALTEAFF
TRBV7-9,17,TRBJ2-1,.,TGTGCCAGCAGCTTAGGCTTTGGGGGACACTCCTACAATGAGCAGTTCTTC,CASSLGFGGHSYNEQFF
TRBV6-1,14,TRBJ1-5,.,TGTGCCAGCAGCGATGGAGGGACTCGGCAGCCCCAGCATTTT,CASSDGGTRQPQHF
TRBV30,15,TRBJ2-5,TRBD2,TGTGCCTGGAGTGTAACGGGAGGGTTGTATGGGACCCAGTACTTC,CAWSVTGGLYGTQYF
TRBV4-1,15,TRBJ1-5,.,TGCGCCAGCAGCCAAGCGGGGGGGGAAAATCAGCCCCAGCATTTT,CASSQAGGENQPQHF
TRBV5-6,15,TRBJ1-1,.,TGTGCCAGCAGCTTGGAACTCGCGGTGAACACTGAAGCTTTCTTT,CASSLELAVNTEAFF
TRBV18,14,TRBJ1-1,TRBD1,TGTGCCAGCTCACGACAGGGCCCAGACACTGAAGCTTTCTTT,CASSRQGPDTEAFF
TRBV9,15,TRBJ2-3,TRBD1,TGTGCCAGCAGCTCGGGAAGAGGGGGCGCAGATACGCAGTATTTT,CASSSGRGGADTQYF
TRBV6-6,14,TRBJ1-3,.,TGTGCCAGCAAATCGGCCCAGGGAGGAAACACCATATATTTT,CASKSAQGGNTIYF
TRBV14,15,TRBJ1-3,.,TGTGCCAGCAGCCAAGAAATCATCTCTGGAAACACCATATATTTT,CASSQEIISGNTIYF
TRBV6-5,14,TRBJ2-1,.,TGTGCCAGCAGTTACTTGCGGGCCTACAATGAGCAGTTCTTC,CASSYLRAYNEQFF
TRBV18,15,TRBJ1-5,TRBD1,TGTGCCAGCTCACCACCCGGGACAGGGAGTCAGCCCCAGCATTTT,CASSPPGTGSQPQHF